These T cell receptor beta chains were read from a single sample in a study of Graves' ophthalmopathy and Graves' hyperthyroidism. TCRdb re-called the multiplex PCR reads through MiXCR, storing one row per CDR3 protein. Among approximately 500,000 distinct CDR3 sequences, under 15% were seen once, and the ten largest hold about 9.4%. The material sequenced was blood. Every receptor here comes from a woman under 40 with Graves' ophthalmopathy. CDR3s include the opening cysteine and the closing phenylalanine or tryptophan. A D gene is named only where the DNA matches it firmly. Rows may omit the clone size; those that give it use once, few, many or a size class.

CDR3 length,D gene,V gene,clone size,J gene,CDR3 protein,CDR3 DNA
14,TRBD1,TRBV24-1,many,TRBJ1-5,CATSGQGSNQPQHF,TGTGCCACCAGTGGACAGGGTAGCAATCAGCCCCAGCATTTT
12,.,TRBV6-5,many,TRBJ1-2,CASISYRYGYTF,TGTGCCAGCATTTCATATCGCTATGGCTACACCTTC
14,.,TRBV12-3/TRBV12-4,many,TRBJ2-4,CASSFSGGVDIQYF,TGTGCCAGCAGTTTCTCGGGGGGCGTTGACATTCAGTACTTC
14,.,TRBV15,many,TRBJ2-7,CATSSGTHFYEQYF,TGTGCCACCAGCAGCGGGACTCACTTCTACGAGCAGTACTTC
15,TRBD1,TRBV6-1,.,TRBJ1-1,CASSKSGTDFTEAFF,TGTGCCAGCAGTAAATCCGGGACAGACTTCACTGAAGCTTTCTTT
14,TRBD1,TRBV6-1,many,TRBJ1-1,CASSVGRGQGEAFF,TGTGCCAGCAGCGTAGGTAGGGGACAGGGTGAAGCTTTCTTT
20,TRBD2,TRBV12-3/TRBV12-4,many,TRBJ2-2,CASSIDIPIAGGHFTGELFF,TGTGCCAGCAGTATAGACATCCCCATAGCGGGAGGCCATTTCACCGGGGAGCTGTTTTTT
17,.,TRBV5-1,many,TRBJ1-3,CASSQRGGRASGNTIYF,TGCGCCAGCAGCCAGAGGGGTGGTAGGGCATCTGGAAACACCATATATTTT
14,.,TRBV9,few,TRBJ1-5,CASSPEGGNQPQHF,TGTGCCAGCAGCCCCGAGGGGGGCAATCAGCCCCAGCATTTT
12,.,TRBV20-1,many,TRBJ1-1,CSAPTAYTEAFF,TGCAGTGCTCCCACAGCCTACACTGAAGCTTTCTTT
8,.,TRBV30,many,TRBJ1-1,CALDRAFF,TGTGCCCTGGACCGGGCTTTCTTT
13,.,TRBV2,many,TRBJ1-5,CASRQGSNQPQHF,TGTGCCAGCAGGCAAGGGAGCAATCAGCCCCAGCATTTT
15,TRBD1,TRBV7-2,many,TRBJ1-2,CASSKFGQANYGYTF,TGTGCCAGCAGTAAATTTGGACAGGCCAACTATGGCTACACCTTC
15,.,TRBV7-9,many,TRBJ2-5,CASSLRPDPRETQYF,TGTGCCAGCAGCTTACGCCCCGACCCCCGGGAGACCCAGTACTTC
13,.,TRBV28,few,TRBJ1-2,CASMNRPLMGYTF,TGTGCCAGCATGAACAGGCCTCTGATGGGCTACACCTTC
14,.,TRBV7-9,few,TRBJ1-1,CASSLGTSFTEAFF,TGTGCCAGCAGCTTAGGCACGAGTTTCACTGAAGCTTTCTTT
13,TRBD1,TRBV6-1,.,TRBJ2-7,CASNQDRGSEQYF,TGTGCCAGCAATCAGGACAGGGGGAGCGAGCAGTACTTC
15,.,TRBV25-1,.,TRBJ2-5,CASSELGALGETQYF,TGTGCCAGCAGTGAATTAGGGGCGTTGGGAGAGACCCAGTACTTC
15,.,TRBV30,.,TRBJ2-7,CAWSAPGESSYEQYF,TGTGCCTGGAGTGCCCCGGGAGAAAGCTCCTACGAGCAGTACTTC
12,.,TRBV30,many,TRBJ2-2,CACTGSTGELFF,TGTGCCTGCACAGGGAGCACCGGGGAGCTGTTTTTT
12,.,TRBV20-1,many,TRBJ2-5,CSAGSGQETQYF,TGCAGTGCTGGGTCGGGGCAAGAGACCCAGTACTTC
16,TRBD2,TRBV15,many,TRBJ2-2,CATSRGDGGAVGELFF,TGTGCCACCAGCAGAGGGGACGGGGGGGCAGTCGGGGAGCTGTTTTTT
19,TRBD1,TRBV4-1,many,TRBJ1-1,CASSQPRDRADMAGTEAFF,TGCGCCAGCAGCCAACCGAGGGACAGGGCGGATATGGCGGGCACTGAAGCTTTCTTT
13,.,TRBV6-1,.,TRBJ1-1,CASLGAENTEAFF,TGTGCCAGCCTCGGGGCAGAGAACACTGAAGCTTTCTTT
13,.,TRBV6-5,many,TRBJ2-7,CASSYAENYEQYF,TGTGCCAGCAGTTACGCAGAAAACTACGAGCAGTACTTC
13,.,TRBV12-3/TRBV12-4,many,TRBJ2-5,CASELARGETQYF,TGTGCCAGCGAGTTAGCAAGGGGGGAGACCCAGTACTTC
15,TRBD1,TRBV6-1,many,TRBJ1-1,CASSFGTGGNTEAFF,TGTGCCAGCAGCTTCGGGACAGGGGGGAACACTGAAGCTTTCTTT
13,.,TRBV12-3/TRBV12-4,.,TRBJ1-2,CASSLVPKESYTF,TGTGCCAGCAGTTTAGTCCCGAAGGAAAGCTACACCTTC
15,.,TRBV20-1,.,TRBJ2-4,CSATGTLLAKNIKYF,TGCAGTGCTACCGGGACTCTACTGGCCAAAAACATTAAGTACTTC
15,TRBD1,TRBV7-9,.,TRBJ1-2,CASSPGQGPLYGYTF,TGTGCCAGCAGCCCGGGACAGGGACCGCTCTATGGCTACACCTTC
18,TRBD2,TRBV13,few,TRBJ2-5,CASSLPPTSGGTGETQYF,TGTGCCAGCAGCCTACCCCCGACTAGCGGGGGGACCGGGGAGACCCAGTACTTC
14,.,TRBV9,.,TRBJ1-1,CASSVGAGDTEAFF,TGTGCCAGCAGCGTAGGGGCCGGGGACACTGAAGCTTTCTTT
12,.,TRBV15,many,TRBJ1-1,CATSRVGKEAFF,TGTGCCACCAGCAGAGTAGGCAAAGAAGCTTTCTTT
13,.,TRBV12-3/TRBV12-4,many,TRBJ1-5,CASSLGGSQPQHF,TGTGCCAGCAGTTTAGGGGGGTCACAGCCCCAGCATTTT
14,.,TRBV5-1,.,TRBJ1-1,CASSFGTITTEAFF,TGCGCCAGCAGCTTTGGGACAATAACCACTGAAGCTTTCTTT
15,.,TRBV28,many,TRBJ1-1,CASSLARWSDTAAFF,TGTGCCAGCAGTTTGGCACGGTGGTCTGACACTGCAGCTTTCTTT
12,.,TRBV19,many,TRBJ1-2,CATGGINYGYTF,TGTGCCACCGGAGGGATTAACTATGGCTACACCTTC
14,TRBD1,TRBV2,many,TRBJ1-1,CASRLDRGRGEAFF,TGTGCCAGCAGGCTTGACAGGGGCCGCGGTGAAGCTTTCTTT
15,.,TRBV5-5,many,TRBJ1-2,CASSWVDLANYGYTF,TGTGCCAGCAGCTGGGTCGACTTAGCTAACTATGGCTACACCTTC
14,TRBD2,TRBV28,many,TRBJ2-7,CASTPSAWGGEQYF,TGTGCCAGCACCCCGTCGGCCTGGGGAGGGGAGCAGTACTTC
14,TRBD2,TRBV6-1,few,TRBJ2-3,CASNGLAVTDTQYF,TGTGCCAGCAATGGACTAGCGGTAACAGATACGCAGTATTTT
16,TRBD2,TRBV11-2,many,TRBJ2-2,CASSYRTSGKTGELFF,TGTGCCAGCAGCTATAGGACTAGCGGGAAGACCGGGGAGCTGTTTTTT
15,.,TRBV7-9,many,TRBJ1-1,CASSSEQGANTEAFF,TGTGCCAGCAGCTCAGAACAGGGTGCGAACACTGAAGCTTTCTTT
16,TRBD2,TRBV27,.,TRBJ2-1,CASSLFSSGNYNVQFF,TGTGCCAGCAGTTTATTTTCTAGCGGGAATTATAATGTGCAGTTCTTC
15,.,TRBV5-1,.,TRBJ1-6,CASSLNRENNSPLHF,TGCGCCAGCAGCTTAAACAGGGAAAATAATTCACCCCTCCACTTT
12,TRBD1,TRBV7-2,.,TRBJ2-7,CASRTDRGEQYF,TGTGCCAGCAGGACTGACAGGGGAGAGCAGTACTTC
14,.,TRBV20-1,many,TRBJ2-2,CSARWQDDSGELFF,TGCAGTGCTAGATGGCAGGATGATTCCGGGGAGCTGTTTTTT
16,.,TRBV6-1,many,TRBJ1-3,CASSEIGRVYGNTIYF,TGTGCCAGCAGTGAAATCGGCAGGGTGTATGGAAACACCATATATTTT
15,TRBD1,TRBV18,.,TRBJ2-7,CASSPRTGESYEQYF,TGTGCCAGCTCACCCAGGACAGGTGAATCCTACGAGCAGTACTTC
14,.,TRBV7-8,many,TRBJ1-5,CASSLVGGGQPQHF,TGTGCCAGCAGCTTAGTTGGCGGGGGTCAGCCCCAGCATTTT
13,.,TRBV6-5,many,TRBJ1-1,CASSYMGLTEAFF,TGTGCCAGCAGTTACATGGGACTGACTGAAGCTTTCTTT
12,TRBD1,TRBV20-1,.,TRBJ2-5,CSARDRAETQYF,TGCAGTGCTAGGGACAGGGCGGAGACCCAGTACTTC
13,TRBD1,TRBV28,few,TRBJ2-7,CASSLGTEREQYF,TGTGCCAGCAGTTTAGGGACAGAAAGGGAGCAGTACTTC
15,.,TRBV5-1,few,TRBJ1-6,CASSSGTEPVRTLHF,TGCGCCAGCAGCTCGGGCACGGAACCGGTTCGAACCCTCCACTTT